The 29 T cell receptor beta chains below all came from one sample that was sequenced in a study of T cell changes during pregnancy in multiple sclerosis (dated by TCRdb to the late 2010s). Library preparation used the immunoSEQ multiplex PCR assay. TCRdb carries this immuneACCESS record with in-frame sequences only. Its versions omit some clonotypes, under half of them owing to an unresolved V gene in the studies checked, with the rest unexplained. The sample includes around 100,000 clones, with more than 85% observed a single time. Approximately 3.4% of the sample belongs to the ten largest clones. The input for sequencing was peripheral blood, taken in the second trimester of pregnancy. The receptors were gathered from a female donor with multiple sclerosis, enrolled in a pregnancy study.

V is TRBV10-1 and J is TRBJ1-2, with TRBD1 matching over 8 bases. This CDR3 is 13 amino acids long. Germline V gene lookup returns CDR1 WNHNN and CDR2 SYGVQD (reference sequence). V trimming: 5 bases; J trimming: 6 bases; junction bases outside the gene matches: 5. The CDR3 nucleotides are TGCGCCAGCAGTTACACAGGGGGGAATGGCTACACCTTC. Amino acids: CASSYTGGNGYTF.

The chain is built from TRBV6-5 and TRBJ2-5, with D possibly matching TRBD2 (6 bases). The CDR3 is 15 amino acids. V was pared by 4 bases and J by 1 base, with 13 bases between. CDR1 MNHEY and CDR2 SVGAGI come from the germline V gene. In DNA form, the CDR3 reads TGTGCCAGCAGTTTAGATAGCGGTTTCCAAGAGACCCAGTACTTC. Amino acids: CASSLDSGFQETQYF.

The chain links TRBV7-2 to TRBJ2-7, with D possibly being TRBD2 (6 bases). The CDR3 covers 15 residues. The ends were cut back, 1 base at V and 4 bases at J, with 14 bases in the middle. Germline V CDR1 and CDR2: SGHTA, FQGNSA. CDR3 region: CASSLVGGRNYEQYF. CDR3 sequence (DNA): TGTGCCAGCAGCTTAGTGGGGGGACGCAATTACGAGCAGTACTTC.

The chain employs TRBV7-8 and TRBJ2-2; D possibly corresponds to TRBD1 (5 bases). There are 16 residues in the CDR3. Trimming removed 1 base at V and 4 bases at J, with 13 bases between. Germline V lookup: CDR1 SGHVS, CDR2 FQNEAQ. The CDR3 protein is CASSLDPGRSTGELFF. The CDR3 coding sequence is TGTGCCAGCAGCTTAGACCCAGGGCGGAGCACCGGGGAGCTGTTTTTT.

The chain couples TRBV19 to TRBJ2-2; D is possibly TRBD2 (6 bases). The CDR3 length is 15 residues. Germline lookup yields CDR1 LNHDA and CDR2 SQIVND (reference sequence). V was shortened by 1 base and J by 5 bases, with 11 bases between the two germline ends. The chain's CDR3 is CASSIAGVVTGELFF. DNA of the CDR3: TGTGCCAGTAGTATAGCGGGAGTAGTAACCGGGGAGCTGTTTTTT.

This chain connects TRBV28 to TRBJ2-1; tentatively, D is TRBD2 (6 bases). Trimming shortened V by 5 bases and J by 4 bases, and 18 bases separated the two germline ends. The V gene's germline CDR1 is MDHEN and CDR2 SYDVKM. CDR3 length equals 16 residues. As DNA, the CDR3 is TGTGCCAGCAGTCTTTCGGGACTCTCAGCGTACAATGAGCAGTTCTTC. This codes for CASSLSGLSAYNEQFF.

This CDR3 reads CASSRDRGSYNEQFF. DNA of the CDR3: TGCGCCAGCAGCCGCGACAGGGGATCCTACAATGAGCAGTTCTTC. The chain employs TRBV4-3 and TRBJ2-1; 8 bases fit TRBD1. Losses at the gene ends were 4 bases for V and 1 base for J; bases not matched to a gene: 3. CDR3 length: 15 residues. The germline gives CDR1 LGHNA, CDR2 YSLEER.

The chain has TRBV7-9 and TRBJ1-3; possible D gene TRBD1, 6 bases. The CDR3 length is 15 residues. The ends were cut back, 3 bases at V and 0 bases at J, with 9 bases in the middle. CDR1 SEHNR and CDR2 FQNEAQ come from the germline V gene (reference sequence). The CDR3 here is CASSLTGVSGNTIYF. In nucleotides, the CDR3 is TGTGCCAGCAGCTTGACAGGAGTCTCTGGAAACACCATATATTTT.

The chain carries TRBV6-1 and TRBJ2-5; tentatively, D is TRBD1 (5 bases). The CDR3 totals 14 residues. The V end lost 11 bases, the J end lost 2 bases, and 18 bases lay between the germline ends. In germline, CDR1 is MNHNS, CDR2 SASEGT. CDR3 residues: CAVTWGGGQETQYF. As DNA, the CDR3 is TGTGCCGTGACGTGGGGCGGCGGACAAGAGACCCAGTACTTC.

This chain connects TRBV2 to TRBJ2-3, with 13 bases lining up with TRBD2. This CDR3 has 16 residues. V lost 1 base to trimming and J lost 4 bases; unmatched junction nucleotides: 2. Germline V CDR1 and CDR2: SNHLY, FYNNEI. The CDR3: CASSEGTSGSPDTQYF. The CDR3 DNA reads as TGTGCCAGCAGTGAAGGGACTAGCGGGAGTCCAGATACGCAGTATTTT. Full variable domain (outside the CDR3, taken from reference TRBV2 and TRBJ2-3): EPEVTQTPSHQVTQMGQEVILRCVPISNHLYFYWYRQILGQKVEFLVSFYNNEISEKSEIFDDQFSVERPDGSNFTLKIRSTKLEDSAMYFCASSEGTSGSPDTQYFGPGTRLTVL.

V is TRBV14 and J is TRBJ1-1; D not certain. V was clipped by 4 bases and J by 4 bases, with 16 bases between them. Germline V gene data show CDR1 as SGHDN and CDR2 as FVKESK. The CDR3 extends over 15 amino acids. CDR3 protein: CASSPRKGASTEAFF. Written as DNA, the CDR3 is TGTGCCAGCAGCCCGAGGAAAGGAGCCTCCACTGAAGCTTTCTTT.

The chain links TRBV4-1 to TRBJ1-2; a possible D gene is TRBD1 (5 bases). This CDR3 spans 16 amino acids. Trimming removed 2 bases at V and 0 bases at J, with 13 bases between. CDR1 is MGHRA and CDR2 is YSYEKL in the germline V gene. The CDR3 region is CASSQSGSGANYGYTF. The CDR3 DNA reads TGCGCCAGCAGCCAAAGCGGATCGGGGGCTAACTATGGCTACACCTTC.

CDR3 sequence (DNA): TGTGCCAGCAGTGGAAACAGGTACGAGCAGTACTTC. Its translation is CASSGNRYEQYF. The chain joins TRBV6-1 to TRBJ2-7, with D possibly matching TRBD1 (5 bases). This CDR3 has 12 residues. The germline V gene encodes CDR1 MNHNS and CDR2 SASEGT. V was shortened by 4 bases and J by 4 bases, with 8 bases between the two germline ends.

V and J are TRBV7-8 and TRBJ2-5, with 8 positions matching TRBD1. In germline, CDR1 is SGHVS, CDR2 FQNEAQ. With 2 bases clipped from V and 2 bases from J, the junction kept 1 base outside the gene matches. The CDR3 is 14 residues long. In DNA form, the CDR3 reads TGTGCCAGCAGCTTAACAGGGGGACAAGAGACCCAGTACTTC. Its protein product is CASSLTGGQETQYF.

This clone was seen only once. The CDR3 nucleotides read TGTGCCAGCAGTCTCGGGACACCCAATCAGCCCCAGCATTTT. Translated, it gives CASSLGTPNQPQHF. V gene TRBV2 combines with J gene TRBJ1-5, with D possibly TRBD1 on 6 matching bases. Looked up from germline, CDR1 is SNHLY and CDR2 is FYNNEI. Trimming took 5 bases from V and 3 from J, leaving 11 bases between them. CDR3 length: 14 residues.

The rearrangement uses TRBV28 and TRBJ2-7, with 8 bases fitting TRBD2. The CDR3 loop spans 16 amino acids. Germline CDR1 and CDR2: MDHEN and SYDVKM. V gave up 2 bases and J gave up 0 bases; unmatched junction bases: 6. For the CDR3, the DNA is TGTGCCAGCAGTTTAGGCGGGGGGCGGTTCTCCTACGAGCAGTACTTC. This codes for CASSLGGGRFSYEQYF.

This chain connects TRBV9 to TRBJ1-4, with 7 bases fitting TRBD1. Trimming removed 4 bases from V and 7 bases from J; junction bases left unmatched: 7. This CDR3 comprises 14 residues. The germline V gene has CDR1 SGDLS and CDR2 YYNGEE. CDR3 DNA sequence: TGTGCCAGCAGCCAAGGGGGCTTAACTGAAAAACTGTTTTTT. Amino acids: CASSQGGLTEKLFF.

The V and J genes are TRBV27 and TRBJ2-1; 7 bases agree with TRBD1. CDR1 and CDR2 from the germline V gene are MNHEY and SMNVEV (reference sequence). The CDR3 runs 15 residues. Trimming removed 7 bases from V and 7 bases from J; junction bases left unmatched: 13. CDR3 coding DNA: TGTGCCAGCACCATGGCAGGGGGTTTTAGAAATGAGCAGTTCTTC. It specifies CASTMAGGFRNEQFF.

The V and J genes are TRBV5-1 and TRBJ2-1; 7 positions agree with TRBD1. The germline gives CDR1 SGHRS, CDR2 YFSETQ. There are 16 residues in the CDR3. The V gene end was trimmed by 0 bases and the J gene end by 6 bases; junction bases not matched to a gene: 9. CDR3 DNA: TGCGCCAGCAGCTTGGTGGGGACAGCTGGTTTCAATGAGCAGTTCTTC. Residues: CASSLVGTAGFNEQFF. Complete variable domain (other parts from reference TRBV5-1 and TRBJ2-1): KAGVTQTPRYLIKTRGQQVTLSCSPISGHRSVSWYQQTPGQGLQFLFEYFSETQRNKGNFPGRFSGRQFSNSRSEMNVSTLELGDSALYLCASSLVGTAGFNEQFFGPGTRLTVL.

This clone was picked up a small number of times. The chain carries TRBV5-4 and TRBJ2-2; D remains ambiguous. This CDR3 is built from 15 residues. Trimming removed 4 bases at V and 3 bases at J, with 13 bases between. Germline V gene sequence: CDR1 SGHNT, CDR2 YYREEE (reference sequence). The chain's CDR3 is CASSLTVDYTGELFF. For the CDR3, the DNA is TGTGCCAGCAGCCTCACCGTAGACTACACCGGGGAGCTGTTTTTT. The variable domain in full, with the rest retrieved from reference TRBV5-4 and TRBJ2-2, is ETGVTQSPTHLIKTRGQQVTLRCSSQSGHNTVSWYQQALGQGPQFIFQYYREEENGRGNFPPRFSGLQFPNYSSELNVNALELDDSALYLCASSLTVDYTGELFFGEGSRLTVL.

The chain combines TRBV7-9 with TRBJ2-1; the D gene is possibly TRBD1 (6 bases). CDR1 and CDR2 (germline): SEHNR, FQNEAQ (reference sequence). The V gene lost 4 bases and the J gene lost 5 bases, with 18 bases spanning the gap. The CDR3 totals 16 residues. CDR3 nucleotide sequence: TGTGCCAGCAGCTCTGGACAGATAGTACCTAACAATGAGCAGTTCTTC. Amino acids: CASSSGQIVPNNEQFF. Supplemented by reference TRBV7-9 and TRBJ2-1, the full variable domain reads DTGVSQNPRHKITKRGQNVTFRCDPISEHNRLYWYRQTLGQGPEFLTYFQNEAQLEKSRLLSDRFSAERPKGSFSTLEIQRTEQGDSAMYLCASSSGQIVPNNEQFFGPGTRLTVL.

This chain joins TRBV2 and TRBJ1-3; the match to TRBD1 covers 7 bases. Germline CDR1 SNHLY, CDR2 FYNNEI. V lost 4 bases and J lost 2; bases outside the gene matches: 8. This CDR3 has 16 amino acids. CDR3 nucleotide sequence: TGTGCCAGCAGTGTTTTGGGACAGTCTACTGGAAACACCATATATTTT. Translation gives CASSVLGQSTGNTIYF.

This chain links TRBV6-5 with TRBJ2-7, with D possibly TRBD2 on 5 matching bases. Trimming cost V 0 bases and J 0 bases, with 12 bases left between them. The CDR3 runs 16 residues. The germline V gene has CDR1 MNHEY and CDR2 SVGAGI. The CDR3 bases are TGTGCCAGCAGTTACTCGTTAGCGCAAATCTCCTACGAGCAGTACTTC. Protein product: CASSYSLAQISYEQYF.

V usage is TRBV6-5 and J usage is TRBJ2-5, with D possibly matching TRBD2 (6 bases). Trimming pared 2 bases from V and 5 bases from J, leaving 15 bases between. The CDR3 covers 15 residues. Germline assignment: CDR1 MNHEY and CDR2 SVGAGI. In DNA form, the CDR3 reads TGTGCCAGCAGTTACGGCGTTAACCGGGGGGAGACCCAGTACTTC. As protein: CASSYGVNRGETQYF.

The V call is TRBV19, the J call TRBJ1-2; no definite D call. V was shortened by 4 bases and J by 0 bases, with 9 bases between the two germline ends. Germline lookup yields CDR1 LNHDA and CDR2 SQIVND (reference sequence). The CDR3 contains 14 residues. The DNA of the CDR3 is TGTGCCAGTAGTACAACGGGATCTAACTATGGCTACACCTTC. This gives the protein CASSTTGSNYGYTF. Complete variable domain (other parts from reference TRBV19 and TRBJ1-2): DGGITQSPKYLFRKEGQNVTLSCEQNLNHDAMYWYRQDPGQGLRLIYYSQIVNDFQKGDIAEGYSVSREKKESFPLTVTSAQKNPTAFYLCASSTTGSNYGYTFGSGTRLTVV.

CDR3 nucleotides: TGCGCCAGCAGCCAAGAGACAGGGTGGGCTTTCTTT. Protein: CASSQETGWAFF. J is TRBJ1-1 and V is TRBV4-3, with 7 nucleotides matching TRBD1. The CDR3 has 12 residues. Trimming took 0 bases from V and 11 from J; bases not matched to a gene: 3. The germline V gene has CDR1 LGHNA and CDR2 YSLEER.

The chain has TRBV5-4 and TRBJ2-1; 9 nucleotides match TRBD2. The CDR3 totals 14 residues. The J segment lost 5 bases and the V segment lost 4 bases, leaving 4 bases of the junction unmatched. Per the germline V gene, CDR1 is SGHNT and CDR2 is YYREEE (reference sequence). CDR3 nucleotide sequence: TGTGCCAGCAGCACCCGACTAGCGGACAATGAGCAGTTCTTC. Protein product: CASSTRLADNEQFF.

The rearrangement links TRBV30 to TRBJ1-3; no clear D gene. This CDR3 has 13 amino acids. Germline V CDR1 and CDR2: GTSNPN, SVGIG (reference sequence). V shed 3 bases and J shed 4 bases, with 10 bases lying between them. The CDR3 DNA reads as TGTGCCTGGAGCGGTTCCAACGGAAACACCATATATTTT. Translated, it gives CAWSGSNGNTIYF.

This chain links TRBV25-1 with TRBJ1-1; D might be TRBD1 (6 bases). V gave up 3 bases and J gave up 6 bases, with 8 bases separating them. Germline loops: CDR1 MGHDK, CDR2 SYGVNS. The CDR3 totals 12 residues. The CDR3 region is CASSEKGAEAFF. The CDR3 DNA reads TGTGCCAGCAGTGAGAAGGGGGCTGAAGCTTTCTTT.